This T cell receptor beta chain was observed in a study of shared clonotypes between healthy human individuals. Study-wide points: In general, naive subsets displayed greater estimated richness than memory subsets did.

Cells designated naive CD8 were CD45RO-negative and were positively selected for CCR7, with terminally differentiated effector memory CD45RA+ cells excluded. A word on this clone: Its antigen is currently unknown. Given a much more abundant clone one base away, this may be a read error.

The table came from immunoSEQ multiplex PCR; TCRdb's copy has only in-frame clones and leaves some out. Of approximately 720,000 clones listed, about 90% were seen once; the top ten hold 24%. This sequence was found in a man aged 25 to 40 in good health. Sequenced sample: naive CD8+ T cells sorted from blood.

CDR3 region: CAGSYRGSETEQYF. The CDR3 DNA sequence: TGTGCCGGCAGTTACCGAGGATCCGAAACCGAGCAGTACTTC. The V gene is TRBV6-5, the J gene TRBJ2-7, with D hard to call. Per the germline V gene, CDR1 is MNHEY and CDR2 is SVGAGI. This CDR3 comprises 14 residues.